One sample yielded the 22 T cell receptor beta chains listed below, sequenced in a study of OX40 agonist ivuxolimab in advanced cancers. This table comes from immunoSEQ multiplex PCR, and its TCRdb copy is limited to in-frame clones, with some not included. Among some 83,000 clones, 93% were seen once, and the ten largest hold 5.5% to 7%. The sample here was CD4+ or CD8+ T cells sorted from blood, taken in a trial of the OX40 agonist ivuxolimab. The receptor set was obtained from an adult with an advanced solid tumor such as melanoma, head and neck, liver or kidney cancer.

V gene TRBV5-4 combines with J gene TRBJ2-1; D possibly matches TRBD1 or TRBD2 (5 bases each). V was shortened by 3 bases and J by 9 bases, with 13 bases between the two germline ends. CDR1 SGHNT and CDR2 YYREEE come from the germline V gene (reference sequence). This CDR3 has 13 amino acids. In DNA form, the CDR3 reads TGTGCCAGCAGCTCCGCGGTTGGGGGTGAGCAGTTCTTC. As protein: CASSSAVGGEQFF.

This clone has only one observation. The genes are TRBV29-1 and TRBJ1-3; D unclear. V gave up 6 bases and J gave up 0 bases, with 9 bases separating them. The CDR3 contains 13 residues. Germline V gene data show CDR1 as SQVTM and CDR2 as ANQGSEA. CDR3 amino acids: CSVRTVSGNTIYF. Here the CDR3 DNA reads TGCAGCGTGCGGACCGTCTCTGGAAACACCATATATTTT.

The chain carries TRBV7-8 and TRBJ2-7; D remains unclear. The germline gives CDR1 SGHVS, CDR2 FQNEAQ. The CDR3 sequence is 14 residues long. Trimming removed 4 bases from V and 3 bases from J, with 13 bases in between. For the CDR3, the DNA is TGTGCCAGCAGCTCATCGGAAGGGCTCTACGAGCAGTACTTC. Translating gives CASSSSEGLYEQYF.

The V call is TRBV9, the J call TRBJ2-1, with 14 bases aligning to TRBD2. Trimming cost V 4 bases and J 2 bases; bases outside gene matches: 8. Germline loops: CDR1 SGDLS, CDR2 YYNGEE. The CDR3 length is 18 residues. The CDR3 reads CASSTGTSGGAPYNEQFF. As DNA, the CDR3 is TGTGCCAGCAGCACCGGGACTAGCGGGGGCGCTCCCTACAATGAGCAGTTCTTC.

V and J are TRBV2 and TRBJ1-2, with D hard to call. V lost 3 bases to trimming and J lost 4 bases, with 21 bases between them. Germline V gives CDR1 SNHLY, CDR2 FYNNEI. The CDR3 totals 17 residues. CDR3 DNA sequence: TGTGCCAGCAGTGACTTAGCCCTCCTACTCAAGGGCTATGGCTACACCTTC. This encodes CASSDLALLLKGYGYTF. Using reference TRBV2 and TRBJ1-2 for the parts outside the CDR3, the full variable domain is EPEVTQTPSHQVTQMGQEVILRCVPISNHLYFYWYRQILGQKVEFLVSFYNNEISEKSEIFDDQFSVERPDGSNFTLKIRSTKLEDSAMYFCASSDLALLLKGYGYTFGSGTRLTVV.

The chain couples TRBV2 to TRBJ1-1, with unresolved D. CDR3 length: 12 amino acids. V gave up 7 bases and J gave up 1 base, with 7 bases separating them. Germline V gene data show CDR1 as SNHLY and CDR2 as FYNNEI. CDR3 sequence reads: CASKLGNTEAFF. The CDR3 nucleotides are TGTGCCAGCAAATTAGGGAACACTGAAGCTTTCTTT.

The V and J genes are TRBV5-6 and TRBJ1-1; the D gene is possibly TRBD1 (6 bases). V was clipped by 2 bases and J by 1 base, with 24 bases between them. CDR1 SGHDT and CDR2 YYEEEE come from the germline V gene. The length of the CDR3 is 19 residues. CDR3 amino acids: CASSLSRGASSIKNTEAFF. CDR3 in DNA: TGTGCCAGCAGCTTAAGTCGGGGGGCAAGTTCCATTAAGAACACTGAAGCTTTCTTT.

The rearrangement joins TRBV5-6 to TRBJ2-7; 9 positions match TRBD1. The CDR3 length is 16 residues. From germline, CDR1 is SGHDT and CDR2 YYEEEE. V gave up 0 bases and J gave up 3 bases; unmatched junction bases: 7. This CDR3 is CASSLALGQGIYEQYF. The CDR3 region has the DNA TGTGCCAGCAGCTTGGCCTTGGGACAGGGAATCTACGAGCAGTACTTC.

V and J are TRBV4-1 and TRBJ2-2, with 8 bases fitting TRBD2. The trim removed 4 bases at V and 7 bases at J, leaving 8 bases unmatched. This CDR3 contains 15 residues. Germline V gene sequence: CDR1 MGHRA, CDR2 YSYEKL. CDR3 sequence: CASSPRAGEGGELFF. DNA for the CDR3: TGCGCCAGCAGCCCCCGAGCGGGAGAGGGCGGGGAGCTGTTTTTT.

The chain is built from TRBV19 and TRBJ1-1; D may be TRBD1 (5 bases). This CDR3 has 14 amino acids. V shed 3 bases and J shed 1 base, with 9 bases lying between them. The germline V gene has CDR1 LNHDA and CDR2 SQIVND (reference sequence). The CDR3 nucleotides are TGTGCCAGTAGTATCAGGGTGGGGAACACTGAAGCTTTCTTT. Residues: CASSIRVGNTEAFF.

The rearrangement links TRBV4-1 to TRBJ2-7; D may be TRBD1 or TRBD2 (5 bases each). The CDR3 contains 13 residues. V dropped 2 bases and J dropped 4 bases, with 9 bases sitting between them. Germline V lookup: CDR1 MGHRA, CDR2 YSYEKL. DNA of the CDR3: TGCGCCAGCAGCCAAAATGAGGGGTACGAGCAGTACTTC. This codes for CASSQNEGYEQYF.

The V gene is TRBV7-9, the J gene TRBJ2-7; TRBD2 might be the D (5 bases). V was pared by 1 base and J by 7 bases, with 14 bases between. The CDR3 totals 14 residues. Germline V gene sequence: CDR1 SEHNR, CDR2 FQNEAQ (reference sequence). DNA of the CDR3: TGTGCCAGCAGCTTAGGGGAGATGTCTCGGGAGCAGTACTTC. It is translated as CASSLGEMSREQYF.

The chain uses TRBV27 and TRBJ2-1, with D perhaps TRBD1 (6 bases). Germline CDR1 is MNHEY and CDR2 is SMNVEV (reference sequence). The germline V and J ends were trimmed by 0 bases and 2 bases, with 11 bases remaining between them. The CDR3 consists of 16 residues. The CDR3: CASSLSPQGTYNEQFF. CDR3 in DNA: TGTGCCAGCAGTTTATCGCCACAGGGAACCTACAATGAGCAGTTCTTC.

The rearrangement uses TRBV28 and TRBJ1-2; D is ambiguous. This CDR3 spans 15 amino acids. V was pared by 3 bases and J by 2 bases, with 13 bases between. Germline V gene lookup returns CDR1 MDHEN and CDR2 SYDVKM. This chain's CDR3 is CASSLLISSNYGYTF. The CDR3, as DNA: TGTGCCAGCAGTTTGCTCATAAGTTCAAACTATGGCTACACCTTC.

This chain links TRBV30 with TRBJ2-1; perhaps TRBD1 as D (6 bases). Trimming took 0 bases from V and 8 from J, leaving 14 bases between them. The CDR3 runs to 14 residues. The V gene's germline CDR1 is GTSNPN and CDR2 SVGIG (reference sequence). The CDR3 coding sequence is TGTGCCTGGAGTGTAGGGGCAGGGGCCCATGAGCAGTTCTTC. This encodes CAWSVGAGAHEQFF. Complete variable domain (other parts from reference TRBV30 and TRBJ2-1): SQTIHQWPATLVQPVGSPLSLECTVEGTSNPNLYWYRQAAGRGLQLLFYSVGIGQISSEVPQNLSASRPQDRQFILSSKKLLLSDSGFYLCAWSVGAGAHEQFFGPGTRLTVL.

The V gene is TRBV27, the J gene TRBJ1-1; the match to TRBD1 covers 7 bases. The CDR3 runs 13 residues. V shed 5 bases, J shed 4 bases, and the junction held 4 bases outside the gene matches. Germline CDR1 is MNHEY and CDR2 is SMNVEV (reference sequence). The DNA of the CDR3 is TGTGCCAGCAGTCTCGACAGGGCCACTGAAGCTTTCTTT. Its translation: CASSLDRATEAFF.

This CDR3 reads CASGTHRGPNTEAFF. In nucleotides, the CDR3 is TGTGCCAGCGGAACCCACCGGGGCCCGAACACTGAAGCTTTCTTT. This chain joins TRBV6-1 and TRBJ1-1; tentatively, D is TRBD1 (5 bases). Germline V gene sequence: CDR1 MNHNS, CDR2 SASEGT. This CDR3 is built from 15 residues. Deletions cut 8 bases from V and 1 base from J, with 17 bases between.

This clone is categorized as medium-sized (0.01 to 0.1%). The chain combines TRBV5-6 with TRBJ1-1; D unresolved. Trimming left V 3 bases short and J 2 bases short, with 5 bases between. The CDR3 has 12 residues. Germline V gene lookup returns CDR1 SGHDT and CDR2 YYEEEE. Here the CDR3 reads CASSYANTEAFF. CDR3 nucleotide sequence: TGTGCCAGCAGCTACGCCAACACTGAAGCTTTCTTT.

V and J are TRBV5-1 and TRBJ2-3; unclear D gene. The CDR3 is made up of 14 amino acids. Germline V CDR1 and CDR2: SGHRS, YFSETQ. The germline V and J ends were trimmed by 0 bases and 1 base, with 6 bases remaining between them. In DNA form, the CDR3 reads TGCGCCAGCAGCTTGGCCTCGGGCACAGATACGCAGTATTTT. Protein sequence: CASSLASGTDTQYF.

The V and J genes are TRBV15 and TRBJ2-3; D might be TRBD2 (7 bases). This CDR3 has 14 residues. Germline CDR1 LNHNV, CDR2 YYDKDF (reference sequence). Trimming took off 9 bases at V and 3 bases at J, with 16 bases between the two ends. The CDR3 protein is CATRGAGRTDTQYF. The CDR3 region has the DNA TGTGCCACACGGGGGGCAGGAAGGACAGATACGCAGTATTTT.

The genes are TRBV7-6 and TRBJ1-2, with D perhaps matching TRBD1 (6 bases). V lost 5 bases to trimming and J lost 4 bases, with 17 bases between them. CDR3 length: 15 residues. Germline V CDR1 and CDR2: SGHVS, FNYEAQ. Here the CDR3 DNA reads TGTGCCAGCAGCCTAGAGACAGGAGGAGCCTATGGCTACACCTTC. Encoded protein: CASSLETGGAYGYTF.

CDR3 in amino acids: CASSSRDSTDTQYF. The CDR3 nucleotides read TGCGCCAGCAGTTCCAGGGATAGCACAGATACGCAGTATTTT. This chain joins TRBV10-1 and TRBJ2-3, with a weak D call TRBD1 (5 bases). Trimming removed 5 bases at V and 0 bases at J, with 9 bases between. This CDR3 region has 14 residues. Germline V CDR1 and CDR2: WNHNN, SYGVQD (reference sequence).